This T cell receptor beta chain derives from a study of blood T cell repertoires in COVID-19. In the study overall: Acute and convalescent COVID-19 specimens originated in the United States, Italy and Spain. PBMCs, B-cell-depleted T cells, or T cells were the source of the cDNA or gDNA that made up the material.

This CDR3 is 16 amino acids long. With 6 bases removed from V and 4 bases from J, the gap between germline ends came to 19 bases. Germline loops: CDR1 MNHEY, CDR2 SMNVEV (reference sequence). Source study methods: The authors estimated nucleated cell counts from reference gene primer amplification. The method was immunoSEQ multiplex PCR; TCRdb's version includes in-frame clones alone and lacks a portion of them. That table furnishes V, J and clone size, whereas the DNA furnished D and trimming. Among roughly 97,000 clones listed, 60% to 85% were seen once. The TCR comes from a man in his 70s with acute or convalescent COVID-19. Sequenced sample: peripheral blood. The chain is built from TRBV27 and TRBJ1-5; perhaps TRBD1 as D (6 bases). The CDR3 DNA is TGTGCCAGCAGCCTACAGGGTCCCACAATGAATCAGCCCCAGCATTTT. Translation: CASSLQGPTMNQPQHF.